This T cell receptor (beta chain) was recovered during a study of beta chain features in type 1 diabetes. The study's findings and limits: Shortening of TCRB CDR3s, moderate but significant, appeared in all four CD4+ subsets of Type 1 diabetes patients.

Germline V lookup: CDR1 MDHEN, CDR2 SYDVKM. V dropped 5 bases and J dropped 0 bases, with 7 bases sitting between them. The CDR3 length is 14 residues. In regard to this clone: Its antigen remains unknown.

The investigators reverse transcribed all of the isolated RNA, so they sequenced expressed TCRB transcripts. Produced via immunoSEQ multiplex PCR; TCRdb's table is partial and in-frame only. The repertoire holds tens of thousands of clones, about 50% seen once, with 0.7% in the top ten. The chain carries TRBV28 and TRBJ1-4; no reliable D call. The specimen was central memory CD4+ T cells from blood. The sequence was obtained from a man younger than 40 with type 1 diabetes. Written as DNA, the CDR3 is TGTGCCAGCAGTCCCGGGGCAACTAATGAAAAACTGTTTTTT. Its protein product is CASSPGATNEKLFF.